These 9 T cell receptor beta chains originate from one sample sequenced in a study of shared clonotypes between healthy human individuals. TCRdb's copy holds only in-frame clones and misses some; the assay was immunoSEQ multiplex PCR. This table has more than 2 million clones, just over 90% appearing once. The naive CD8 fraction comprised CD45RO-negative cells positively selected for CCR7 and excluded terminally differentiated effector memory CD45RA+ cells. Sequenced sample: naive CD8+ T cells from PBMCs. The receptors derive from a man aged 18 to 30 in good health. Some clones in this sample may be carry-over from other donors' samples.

The CDR3 here is CASSPGGGGGYTF. The CDR3 DNA is TGTGCCAGCAGCCCCGGGGGGGGCGGTGGCTACACCTTC. The rearrangement joins TRBV7-6 to TRBJ1-2; perhaps TRBD1 as D (6 bases). The germline gives CDR1 SGHVS, CDR2 FNYEAQ. Trimming pared 5 bases from V and 7 bases from J, leaving 14 bases between. CDR3 size: 13 residues. Variable domain in full (rest from reference TRBV7-6 and TRBJ1-2): GAGVSQSPRYKVTKRGQDVALRCDPISGHVSLYWYRQALGQGPEFLTYFNYEAQQDKSGLPNDRFSAERPEGSISTLTIQRTEQRDSAMYRCASSPGGGGGYTFGSGTRLTVV.

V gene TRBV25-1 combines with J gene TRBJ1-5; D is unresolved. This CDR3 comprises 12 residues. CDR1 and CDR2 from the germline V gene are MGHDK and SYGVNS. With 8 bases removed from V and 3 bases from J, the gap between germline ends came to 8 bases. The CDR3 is CASRGYNQPQHF. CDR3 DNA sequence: TGTGCCAGCCGCGGGTACAATCAGCCCCAGCATTTT.

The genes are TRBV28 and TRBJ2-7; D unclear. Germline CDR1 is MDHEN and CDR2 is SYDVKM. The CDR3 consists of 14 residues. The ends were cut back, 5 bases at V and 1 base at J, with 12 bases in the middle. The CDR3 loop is CASSRIRVSYEQYF. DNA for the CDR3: TGTGCCAGCAGTCGCATCCGGGTTTCCTACGAGCAGTACTTC.

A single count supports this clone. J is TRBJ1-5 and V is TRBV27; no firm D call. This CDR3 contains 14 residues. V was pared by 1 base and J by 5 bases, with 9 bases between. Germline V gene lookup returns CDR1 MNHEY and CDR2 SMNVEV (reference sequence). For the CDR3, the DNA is TGTGCCAGCAGTTTATGGGCCGGATATCAGCCCCAGCATTTT. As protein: CASSLWAGYQPQHF.

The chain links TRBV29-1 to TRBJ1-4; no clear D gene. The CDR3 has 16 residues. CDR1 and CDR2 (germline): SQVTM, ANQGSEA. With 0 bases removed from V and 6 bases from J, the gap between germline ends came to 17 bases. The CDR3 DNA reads TGCAGCGTTGAAGAATTGCATTTAGGCCCGTATGAAAAACTGTTTTTT. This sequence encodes CSVEELHLGPYEKLFF.

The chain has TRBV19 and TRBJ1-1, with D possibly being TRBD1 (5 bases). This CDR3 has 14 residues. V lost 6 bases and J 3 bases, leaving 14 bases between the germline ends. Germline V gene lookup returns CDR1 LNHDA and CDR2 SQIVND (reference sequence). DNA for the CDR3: TGTGCCAGTAGAACCACAGGAGGCGACACTGAAGCTTTCTTT. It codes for CASRTTGGDTEAFF.

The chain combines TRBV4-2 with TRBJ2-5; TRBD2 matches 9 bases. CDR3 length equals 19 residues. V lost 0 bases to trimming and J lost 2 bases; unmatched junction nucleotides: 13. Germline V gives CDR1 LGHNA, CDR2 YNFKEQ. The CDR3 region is CASSQDIYTSGSTQETQYF. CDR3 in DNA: TGTGCCAGCAGCCAAGATATTTATACTAGCGGGTCGACACAAGAGACCCAGTACTTC.

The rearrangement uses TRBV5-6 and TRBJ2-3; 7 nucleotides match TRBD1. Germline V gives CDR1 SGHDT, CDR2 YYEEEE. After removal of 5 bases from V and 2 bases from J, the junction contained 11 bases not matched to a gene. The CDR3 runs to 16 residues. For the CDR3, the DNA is TGTGCCAGCAGACCCAGGGACAGTCCTAACACAGATACGCAGTATTTT. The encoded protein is CASRPRDSPNTDTQYF.

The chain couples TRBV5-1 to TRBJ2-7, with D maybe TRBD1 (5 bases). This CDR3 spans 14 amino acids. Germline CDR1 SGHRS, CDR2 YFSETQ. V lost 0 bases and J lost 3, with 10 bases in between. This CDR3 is CASSLESQGYEQYF. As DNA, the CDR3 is TGCGCCAGCAGCTTGGAGTCCCAGGGCTACGAGCAGTACTTC.